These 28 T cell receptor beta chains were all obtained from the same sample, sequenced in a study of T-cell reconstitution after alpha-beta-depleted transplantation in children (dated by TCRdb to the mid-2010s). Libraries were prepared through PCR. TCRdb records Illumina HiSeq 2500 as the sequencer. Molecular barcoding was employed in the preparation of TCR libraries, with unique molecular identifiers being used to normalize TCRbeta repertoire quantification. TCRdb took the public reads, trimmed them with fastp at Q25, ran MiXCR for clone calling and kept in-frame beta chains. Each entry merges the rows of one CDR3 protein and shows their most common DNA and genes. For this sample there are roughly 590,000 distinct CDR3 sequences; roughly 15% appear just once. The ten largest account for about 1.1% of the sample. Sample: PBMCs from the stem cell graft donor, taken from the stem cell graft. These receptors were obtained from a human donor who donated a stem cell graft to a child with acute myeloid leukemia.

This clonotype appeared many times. The CDR3 reads CSASGHPFYGYTF. The CDR3 bases are TGCAGTGCTAGCGGACACCCATTCTATGGCTACACCTTC. The chain uses TRBV20-1 and TRBJ1-2; TRBD1 might be the D (5 bases). With 3 bases removed from V and 4 bases from J, the gap between germline ends came to 12 bases. This CDR3 is built from 13 residues. Germline lookup yields CDR1 DFQATT and CDR2 SNEGSKA (reference sequence).

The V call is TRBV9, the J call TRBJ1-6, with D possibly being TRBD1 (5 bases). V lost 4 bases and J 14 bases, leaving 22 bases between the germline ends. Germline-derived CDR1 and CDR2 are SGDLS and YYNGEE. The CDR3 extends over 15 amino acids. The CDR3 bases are TGTGCCAGCAGCCCCCAACCGGAGGGGTTAAGCTCCCTCCACTTT. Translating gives CASSPQPEGLSSLHF. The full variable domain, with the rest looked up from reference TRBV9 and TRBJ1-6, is DSGVTQTPKHLITATGQRVTLRCSPRSGDLSVYWYQQSLDQGLQFLIQYYNGEERAKGNILERFSAQQFPDLHSELNLSSLELGDSALYFCASSPQPEGLSSLHFGNGTRLTVT.

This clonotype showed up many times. CDR3 nucleotides: TGTGCCAGCAGCTCCGGGCGAGTAAGCTCCTACAATGAGCAGTTCTTC. As protein: CASSSGRVSSYNEQFF. This rearrangement joins TRBV5-8 to TRBJ2-1; D is unclear. CDR3 length: 16 residues. CDR1 and CDR2 (germline): SGHTS, YDEGEE. V lost 3 bases, J lost 0 bases, and 13 bases lay in between. Combining the CDR3 with reference TRBV5-8 and TRBJ2-1 gives the whole variable domain EAGVTQSPTHLIKTRGQQATLRCSPISGHTSVYWYQQALGLGLQFLLWYDEGEERNRGNFPPRFSGRQFPNYSSELNVNALELEDSALYLCASSSGRVSSYNEQFFGPGTRLTVL.

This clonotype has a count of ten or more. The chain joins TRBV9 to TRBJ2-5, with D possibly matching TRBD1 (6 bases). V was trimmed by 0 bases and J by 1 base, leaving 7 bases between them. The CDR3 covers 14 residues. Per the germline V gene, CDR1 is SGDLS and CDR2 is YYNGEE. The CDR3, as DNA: TGTGCCAGCAGCGTAGAGGGGGTCCAAGAGACCCAGTACTTC. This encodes CASSVEGVQETQYF. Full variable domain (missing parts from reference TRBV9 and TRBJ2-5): DSGVTQTPKHLITATGQRVTLRCSPRSGDLSVYWYQQSLDQGLQFLIQYYNGEERAKGNILERFSAQQFPDLHSELNLSSLELGDSALYFCASSVEGVQETQYFGPGTRLLVL.

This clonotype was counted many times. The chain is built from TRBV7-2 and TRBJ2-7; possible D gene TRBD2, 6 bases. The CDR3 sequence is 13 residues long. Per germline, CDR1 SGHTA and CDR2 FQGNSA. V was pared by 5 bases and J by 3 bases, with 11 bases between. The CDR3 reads CASSPGTYYEQYV. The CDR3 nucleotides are TGTGCCAGCAGCCCTGGGACTTACTACGAGCAGTACGTC.

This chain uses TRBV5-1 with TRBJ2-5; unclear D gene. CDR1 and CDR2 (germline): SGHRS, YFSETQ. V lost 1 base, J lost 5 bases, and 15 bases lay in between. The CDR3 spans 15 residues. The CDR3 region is CASSLPDTLVETQYF. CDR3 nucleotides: TGCGCCAGCAGCTTGCCAGACACCTTGGTGGAGACCCAGTACTTC.

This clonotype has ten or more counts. This CDR3 is CASSLRGRSAEAFF. For the CDR3, the DNA is TGTGCCAGCAGTTTAAGGGGGCGGTCGGCTGAAGCTTTCTTT. The genes are TRBV12-3 or TRBV12-4 and TRBJ1-1; 7 nucleotides align to TRBD1. This CDR3 spans 14 amino acids. V dropped 2 bases and J dropped 6; count of bases not matched to a gene: 6.

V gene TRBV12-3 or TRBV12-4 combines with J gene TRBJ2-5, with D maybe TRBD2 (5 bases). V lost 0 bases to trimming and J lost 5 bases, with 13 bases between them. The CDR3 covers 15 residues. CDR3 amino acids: CASSLALSGSETQYF. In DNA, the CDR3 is TGTGCCAGCAGTTTAGCGCTCTCGGGAAGCGAGACCCAGTACTTC.

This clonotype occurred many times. The CDR3 nucleotides are TGCAGTGCTAGTTATAAGGCGGGTTTCACAGATACGCAGTATTTT. Its protein is CSASYKAGFTDTQYF. This chain uses TRBV20-1 with TRBJ2-3; possibly TRBD2 for D (5 bases). The V gene lost 3 bases and the J gene lost 2 bases, with 15 bases spanning the gap. The CDR3 has 15 residues. Germline lookup yields CDR1 DFQATT and CDR2 SNEGSKA (reference sequence).

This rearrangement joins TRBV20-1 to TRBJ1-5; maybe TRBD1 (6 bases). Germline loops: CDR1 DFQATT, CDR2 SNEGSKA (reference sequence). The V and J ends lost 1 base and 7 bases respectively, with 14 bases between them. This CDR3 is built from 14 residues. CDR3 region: CSARARRGYQPQHF. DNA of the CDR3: TGCAGTGCTAGAGCCCGCAGGGGCTACCAGCCCCAGCATTTT.

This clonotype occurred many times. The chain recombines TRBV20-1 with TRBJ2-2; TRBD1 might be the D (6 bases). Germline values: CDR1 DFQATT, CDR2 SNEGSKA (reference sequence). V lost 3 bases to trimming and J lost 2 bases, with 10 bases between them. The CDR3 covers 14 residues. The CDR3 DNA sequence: TGCAGTGCTAGGGACAGTTTCAACACCGGGGAGCTGTTTTTT. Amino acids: CSARDSFNTGELFF.

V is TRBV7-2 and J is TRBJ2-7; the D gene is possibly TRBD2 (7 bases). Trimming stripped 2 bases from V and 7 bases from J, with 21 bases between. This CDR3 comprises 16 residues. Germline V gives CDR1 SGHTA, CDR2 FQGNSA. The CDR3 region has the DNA TGTGCCAGCAGCTTATCGGGCCAAACAGGGCGGGGGGAGCAGTACTTC. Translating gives CASSLSGQTGRGEQYF.

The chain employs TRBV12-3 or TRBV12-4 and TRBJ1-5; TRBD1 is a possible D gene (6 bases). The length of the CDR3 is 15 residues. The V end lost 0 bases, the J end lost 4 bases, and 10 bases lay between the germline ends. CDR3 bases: TGTGCCAGCAGTTTAGCCGGGACACCTAATCAGCCCCAGCATTTT. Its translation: CASSLAGTPNQPQHF.

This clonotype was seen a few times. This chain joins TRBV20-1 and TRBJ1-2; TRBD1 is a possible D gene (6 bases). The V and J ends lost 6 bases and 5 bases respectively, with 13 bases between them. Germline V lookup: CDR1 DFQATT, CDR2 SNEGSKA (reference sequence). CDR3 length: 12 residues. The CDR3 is CSAKRTDYGYTF. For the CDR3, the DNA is TGCAGTGCCAAAAGGACAGATTATGGCTACACCTTC.

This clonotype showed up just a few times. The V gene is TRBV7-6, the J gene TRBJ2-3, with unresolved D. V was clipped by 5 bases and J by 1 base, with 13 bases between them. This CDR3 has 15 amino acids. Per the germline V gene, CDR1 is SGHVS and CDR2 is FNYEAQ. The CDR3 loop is CASSPSNLGTDTQYF. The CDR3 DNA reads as TGTGCCAGCAGCCCCTCAAACCTTGGCACAGATACGCAGTATTTT.

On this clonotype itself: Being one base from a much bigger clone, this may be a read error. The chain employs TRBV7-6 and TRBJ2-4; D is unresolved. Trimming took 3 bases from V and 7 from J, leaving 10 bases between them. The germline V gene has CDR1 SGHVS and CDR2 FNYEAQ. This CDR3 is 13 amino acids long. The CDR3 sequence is CASSLANKNIQYF. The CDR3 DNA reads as TGTGCCAGCAGCTTGGCAAATAAGAACATTCAGTACTTC.

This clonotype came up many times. The CDR3: CASSKSGRGYEQYF. CDR3 nucleotides: TGTGCCAGCAGTAAGTCAGGACGGGGCTACGAGCAGTACTTC. This sequence joins TRBV12-3 or TRBV12-4 and TRBJ2-7, with a tentative D call TRBD2 (5 bases). This CDR3 contains 14 residues. V shed 5 bases and J shed 3 bases, with 14 bases lying between them.

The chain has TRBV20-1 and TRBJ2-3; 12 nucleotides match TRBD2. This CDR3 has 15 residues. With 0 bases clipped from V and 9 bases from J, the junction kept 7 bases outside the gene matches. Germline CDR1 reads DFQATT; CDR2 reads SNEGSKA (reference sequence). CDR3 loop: CSARDPSGGEGTQYF. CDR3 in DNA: TGCAGTGCTAGAGACCCTAGCGGGGGGGAAGGGACGCAGTATTTT.

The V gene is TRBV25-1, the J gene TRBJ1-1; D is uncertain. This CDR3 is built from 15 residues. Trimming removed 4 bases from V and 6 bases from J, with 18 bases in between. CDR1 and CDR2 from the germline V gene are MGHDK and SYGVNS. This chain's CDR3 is CASSVMIGSQAEAFF. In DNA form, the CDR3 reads TGTGCCAGCAGTGTCATGATAGGGAGCCAAGCTGAAGCTTTCTTT.

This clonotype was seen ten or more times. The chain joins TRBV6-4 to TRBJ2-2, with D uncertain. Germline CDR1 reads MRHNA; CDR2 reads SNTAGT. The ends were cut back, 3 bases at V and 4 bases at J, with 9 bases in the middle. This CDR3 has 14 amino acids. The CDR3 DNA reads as TGTGCCAGCAGTGATGCGCCCGGCACCGGGGAGCTGTTTTTT. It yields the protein CASSDAPGTGELFF.

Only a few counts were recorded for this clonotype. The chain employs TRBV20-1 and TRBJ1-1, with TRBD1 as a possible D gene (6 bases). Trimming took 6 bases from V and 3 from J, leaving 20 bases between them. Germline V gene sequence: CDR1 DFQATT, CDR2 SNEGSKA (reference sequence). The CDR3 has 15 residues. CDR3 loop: CSAGRGGILDTEAFF. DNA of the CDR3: TGCAGTGCGGGGCGTGGGGGCATATTGGACACTGAAGCTTTCTTT.

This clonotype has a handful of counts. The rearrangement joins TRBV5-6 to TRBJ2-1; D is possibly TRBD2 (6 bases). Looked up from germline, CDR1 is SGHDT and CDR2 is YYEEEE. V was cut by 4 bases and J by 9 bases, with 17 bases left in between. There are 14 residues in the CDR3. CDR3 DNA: TGTGCCAGCAGCCCCCGGGGAGGTTTTCGTGAGCAGTTCTTC. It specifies CASSPRGGFREQFF.

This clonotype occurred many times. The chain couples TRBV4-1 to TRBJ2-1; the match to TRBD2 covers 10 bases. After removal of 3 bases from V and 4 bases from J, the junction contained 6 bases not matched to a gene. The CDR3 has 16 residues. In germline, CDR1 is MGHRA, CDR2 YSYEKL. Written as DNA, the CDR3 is TGCGCCAGCAGCCAGGTACTAGCGGGGAGGTACAATGAGCAGTTCTTC. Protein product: CASSQVLAGRYNEQFF.

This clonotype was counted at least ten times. CDR3 DNA sequence: TGTGCCAGCAGCTCAGGGACTGATTATGCGTTCTTC. It yields the protein CASSSGTDYAFF. The J gene is TRBJ2-1, the V gene TRBV12-3 or TRBV12-4; the D gene is possibly TRBD2 (6 bases). The CDR3 extends over 12 amino acids. With 6 bases removed from V and 15 bases from J, the gap between germline ends came to 18 bases.

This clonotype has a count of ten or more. This CDR3 is CSAATRRTGELFF. In DNA, the CDR3 is TGCAGTGCTGCCACTAGACGTACCGGGGAGCTGTTTTTT. The rearrangement uses TRBV20-1 and TRBJ2-2; tentatively, D is TRBD2 (5 bases). V was clipped by 5 bases and J by 5 bases, with 12 bases between them. Germline lookup yields CDR1 DFQATT and CDR2 SNEGSKA (reference sequence). The length of the CDR3 is 13 residues.

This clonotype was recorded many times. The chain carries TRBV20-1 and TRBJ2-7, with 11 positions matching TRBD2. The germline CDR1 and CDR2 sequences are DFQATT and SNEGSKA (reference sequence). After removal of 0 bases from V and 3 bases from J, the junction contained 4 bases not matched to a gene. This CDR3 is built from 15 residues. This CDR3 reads CSARDASGGFYEQYV. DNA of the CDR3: TGCAGTGCTAGAGACGCTAGCGGGGGGTTCTACGAGCAGTACGTC.

CDR3: CATSDRTGLPGELFF. For the CDR3, the DNA is TGTGCCACCAGTGACCGCACAGGGCTCCCCGGGGAGCTGTTTTTT. The chain uses TRBV24-1 and TRBJ2-2, with D perhaps matching TRBD1 (6 bases). Trimming pared 4 bases from V and 6 bases from J, leaving 14 bases between. The CDR3 runs to 15 residues. The germline gives CDR1 KGHDR, CDR2 SFDVKD.

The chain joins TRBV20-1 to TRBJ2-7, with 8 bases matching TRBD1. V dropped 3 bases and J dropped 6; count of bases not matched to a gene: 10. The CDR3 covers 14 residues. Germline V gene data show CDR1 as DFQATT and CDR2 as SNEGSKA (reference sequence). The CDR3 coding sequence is TGCAGTGCTAGGGCAGGACAGGGCCTCCGCGAGCAGTACTTC. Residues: CSARAGQGLREQYF.